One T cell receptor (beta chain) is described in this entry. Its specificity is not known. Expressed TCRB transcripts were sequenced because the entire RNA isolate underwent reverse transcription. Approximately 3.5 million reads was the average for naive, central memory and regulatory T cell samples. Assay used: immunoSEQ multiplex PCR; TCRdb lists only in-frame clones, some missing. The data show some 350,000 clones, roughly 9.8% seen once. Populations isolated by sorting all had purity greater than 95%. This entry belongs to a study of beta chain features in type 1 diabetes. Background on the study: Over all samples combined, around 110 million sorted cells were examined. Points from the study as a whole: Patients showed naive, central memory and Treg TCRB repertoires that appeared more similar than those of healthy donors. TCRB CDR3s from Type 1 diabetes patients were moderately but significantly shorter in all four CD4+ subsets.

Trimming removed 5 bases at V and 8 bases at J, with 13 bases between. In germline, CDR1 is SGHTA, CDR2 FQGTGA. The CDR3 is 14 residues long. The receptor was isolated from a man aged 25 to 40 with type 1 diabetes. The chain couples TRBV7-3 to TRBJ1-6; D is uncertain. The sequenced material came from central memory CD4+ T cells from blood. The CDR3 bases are TGTGCCAGCAGCCAGGTCGGTGGAGATTCACCCCTCCACTTT. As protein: CASSQVGGDSPLHF.